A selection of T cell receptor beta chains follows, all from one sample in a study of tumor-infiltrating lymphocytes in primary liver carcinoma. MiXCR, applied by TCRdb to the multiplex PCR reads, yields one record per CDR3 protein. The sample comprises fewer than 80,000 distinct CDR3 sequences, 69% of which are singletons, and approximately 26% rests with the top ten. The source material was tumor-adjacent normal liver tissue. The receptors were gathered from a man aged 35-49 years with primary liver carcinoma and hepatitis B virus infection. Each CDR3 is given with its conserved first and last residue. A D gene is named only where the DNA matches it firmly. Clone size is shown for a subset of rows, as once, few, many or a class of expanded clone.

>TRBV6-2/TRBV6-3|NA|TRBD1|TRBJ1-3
TGTGCCAGCGGAAACCCGACAGGGGTACAAAACGGGGGCTCTGGAAACACCATATATTTT
CASGNPTGVQNGGSGNTIYF
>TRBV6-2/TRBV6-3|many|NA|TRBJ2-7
TGTGCCAGCAGTTACCCGTATTCCTACGAGCAGTACTTC
CASSYPYSYEQYF
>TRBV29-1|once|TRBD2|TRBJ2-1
TGCAGCGTTGAAGTTGGGCCAGTGGGAGGGGTCTACAATGAGCAGTTCTTC
CSVEVGPVGGVYNEQFF
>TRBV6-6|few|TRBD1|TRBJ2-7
TGTGCCAGCAGTTACGACAGGGGGGGCCCCGAGCAGTACTTC
CASSYDRGGPEQYF
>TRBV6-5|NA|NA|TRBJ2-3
TGTGTCGGCAGTTACGCGGGGCTAAGCACAGATACGCAGTATTTT
CVGSYAGLSTDTQYF
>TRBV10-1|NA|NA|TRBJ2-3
TGCGCCAGCACTGATCCGGGAGTTGGCGCAGATACGCAGTATTTT
CASTDPGVGADTQYF
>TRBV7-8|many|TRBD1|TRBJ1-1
TGTGCCAGCAGCTTGACAGGGTTCACTGAAGCTTTCTTT
CASSLTGFTEAFF
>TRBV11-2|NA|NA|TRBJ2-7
TGTGCCAGTAGCCCAGGGGTGGACGGCTCCTACAAGCAGTACTTC
CASSPGVDGSYKQYF
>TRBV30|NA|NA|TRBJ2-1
TGTGCCTGGAGTCCGGGCGCACCAAGCGAGCAGTTCTTC
CAWSPGAPSEQFF
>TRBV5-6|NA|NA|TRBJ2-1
TGTGCCAGCAGCCTGGTAGGACTTAGCTCCTACAATGGGCAGTTCTTC
CASSLVGLSSYNGQFF